These 25 T cell receptor beta chains were sequenced from one sample in a study of Graves' ophthalmopathy and Graves' hyperthyroidism. Transcripts of RNA were the source for amplifying TCR beta CDR3 regions. An opening RT-PCR round employed HTBI primers and preceded a second-round multiplex PCR. TCRdb reanalysed the multiplex PCR reads using MiXCR and keeps one entry per CDR3 protein. The table includes 200,000 to 250,000 distinct CDR3 sequences, around 42% detected once. The material sequenced was peripheral blood. The receptors were gathered from an adult man with Graves' ophthalmopathy.

The count of this clonotype is one. The gene calls are TRBV10-3 and TRBJ2-2, with a tentative D call TRBD1 (5 bases). CDR1 and CDR2 from the germline V gene are ENHRY and SYGVKD. The CDR3 loop spans 15 amino acids. V dropped 10 bases and J dropped 0 bases, with 15 bases sitting between them. CDR3 sequence (DNA): TGTGCCAGCAGCAGGGTTGCCCCGAACACCGGGGAGCTGTTTTTT. This gives the protein CASSRVAPNTGELFF.

Ten or more counts support this clonotype. The chain carries TRBV15 and TRBJ2-7; 9 nucleotides match TRBD2. The CDR3 is 15 amino acids. CDR1 and CDR2 from the germline V gene are LNHNV and YYDKDF (reference sequence). J lost 3 bases, V lost 2 bases, and 5 bases had no gene match. CDR3 loop: CATSRPPSGIYEQYF. The CDR3 nucleotides are TGTGCCACCAGCAGACCACCTAGCGGGATCTACGAGCAGTACTTC.

The V and J genes are TRBV12-3 or TRBV12-4 and TRBJ1-4; the D gene is possibly TRBD1 (6 bases). Trimming removed 6 bases from V and 8 bases from J, with 16 bases in between. This CDR3 spans 14 amino acids. In DNA, the CDR3 is TGTGCCAGCAGCCTGACAGGAACAGGGGAAAAACTGTTTTTT. Translation gives CASSLTGTGEKLFF.

Many counts were recorded for this clonotype. V usage is TRBV7-9 and J usage is TRBJ1-6; D ambiguous. Per germline, CDR1 SEHNR and CDR2 FQNEAQ (reference sequence). The CDR3 runs to 18 residues. Trimming removed 7 bases from V and 5 bases from J, with 24 bases in between. CDR3 region: CASTFSLNGQLNNSPLHF. In DNA, the CDR3 is TGTGCCAGCACTTTTAGTTTGAACGGGCAGCTTAATAATTCACCCCTCCACTTT.

This clonotype showed up just a few times. The V and J genes are TRBV6-5 and TRBJ2-7, with 11 bases identical to TRBD1. The CDR3 length is 15 residues. Per germline, CDR1 MNHEY and CDR2 SVGAGI. With V trimmed by 7 bases and J by 2 bases, 7 bases remained unmatched. The CDR3 protein is CASNFPGQGAYEQYF. The CDR3 DNA reads as TGTGCCAGCAACTTCCCGGGACAGGGGGCCTACGAGCAGTACTTC.

The chain joins TRBV6-6 to TRBJ2-6, with a possible D match to TRBD1 (6 bases). In germline, CDR1 is MNHNY, CDR2 SVGAGI (reference sequence). The CDR3 runs to 15 residues. The V end lost 6 bases, the J end lost 4 bases, and 13 bases lay between the germline ends. The CDR3 DNA reads as TGTGCCAGCAGACAGGGTTCGGAAGGGGCCAACGTCCTGACTTTC. It specifies CASRQGSEGANVLTF.

The chain recombines TRBV19 with TRBJ1-5; 8 bases line up with TRBD1. The CDR3 is 17 residues long. From germline, CDR1 is LNHDA and CDR2 SQIVND (reference sequence). The V and J ends lost 6 bases and 6 bases, in that order; junction bases with no gene match: 16. CDR3 in DNA: TGTGCCAGTAGCTCAACAGGGGATCCAGGGGGCGTTCAGCCCCAGCATTTT. It yields the protein CASSSTGDPGGVQPQHF.

Worth noting for this clonotype: A single base separates this from a much larger clone, so it may be a read error. V is TRBV24-1 and J is TRBJ2-7; D not resolved. Trimming removed 3 bases at V and 5 bases at J, with 16 bases between. CDR1 is KGHDR, CDR2 SFDVKD, per germline. CDR3 length equals 15 residues. CDR3 coding DNA: TGTGCCACCAGTGATCTTCGTGGCATACTGCACGAGCAGTACTTC. Its translation: CATSDLRGILHEQYF.

This clonotype has only a few counts. This chain links TRBV5-1 with TRBJ2-7; D unclear. CDR3 size: 13 residues. Germline CDR1 and CDR2: SGHRS and YFSETQ. Trimming stripped 4 bases from V and 5 bases from J, with 13 bases between. CDR3 sequence reads: CASSPYTLDEQYF. DNA for the CDR3: TGCGCCAGCAGCCCGTATACCCTTGACGAGCAGTACTTC.

This clonotype has a handful of counts. The chain is built from TRBV2 and TRBJ1-3, with 8 bases lining up with TRBD1. Germline lookup yields CDR1 SNHLY and CDR2 FYNNEI. After removal of 5 bases from V and 2 bases from J, the junction contained 5 bases not matched to a gene. CDR3 length: 15 amino acids. Written as DNA, the CDR3 is TGTGCCAGCAGTTTTGACAGGGGAGCTGGAAACACCATATATTTT. Protein product: CASSFDRGAGNTIYF. Full variable domain (rest looked up from reference TRBV2 and TRBJ1-3): EPEVTQTPSHQVTQMGQEVILRCVPISNHLYFYWYRQILGQKVEFLVSFYNNEISEKSEIFDDQFSVERPDGSNFTLKIRSTKLEDSAMYFCASSFDRGAGNTIYFGEGSWLTVV.

The V and J genes are TRBV4-1 and TRBJ2-2; 7 nucleotides match TRBD1. The CDR3 length is 15 residues. J was trimmed by 5 bases and V by 2 bases; bases with no gene match: 5. CDR1 and CDR2 (germline): MGHRA, YSYEKL. The CDR3 spells CASSQPTGVTGELFF. The CDR3 coding sequence is TGCGCCAGCAGCCAACCTACAGGGGTGACCGGGGAGCTGTTTTTT.

V is TRBV9 and J is TRBJ2-3, with D perhaps TRBD2 (6 bases). CDR3 length equals 15 residues. CDR1 is SGDLS, CDR2 YYNGEE, per germline. V dropped 1 base and J dropped 5 bases, with 14 bases sitting between them. The CDR3: CASSVWGGGEDTQYF. The CDR3 DNA sequence: TGTGCCAGCAGCGTATGGGGAGGCGGGGAAGATACGCAGTATTTT.

Regarding this clonotype: This may be a read error, as it is one base from a much larger clone. The J gene is TRBJ1-2, the V gene TRBV2; D gene unclear. The germline V gene encodes CDR1 SNHLY and CDR2 FYNNEI. Trimming took off 5 bases at V and 12 bases at J, with 16 bases between the two ends. CDR3 length: 12 amino acids. The DNA of the CDR3 is TGTGCCAGCAGTAAGGATCAGGCGGGCCACACCTTC. Its translation: CASSKDQAGHTF.

In this sample, this clonotype turned up a few times. V gene TRBV2 combines with J gene TRBJ1-2, with unresolved D. Germline CDR1 is SNHLY and CDR2 is FYNNEI. V was shortened by 2 bases and J by 10 bases, with 20 bases between the two germline ends. The CDR3 is 15 residues long. The chain's CDR3 is CASSEWPGGFTDYTF. The CDR3 nucleotides read TGTGCCAGCAGTGAATGGCCAGGAGGTTTTACGGACTACACCTTC.

The V gene is TRBV4-1, the J gene TRBJ1-2; tentatively, D is TRBD1 (6 bases). Germline values: CDR1 MGHRA, CDR2 YSYEKL. The CDR3 runs 16 residues. Trimming removed 1 base at V and 2 bases at J, with 14 bases between. CDR3 nucleotide sequence: TGCGCCAGCAGCCAAGGGGACATCTCTAGCAACTATGGCTACACCTTC. Its protein is CASSQGDISSNYGYTF.

The chain carries TRBV9 and TRBJ2-7; perhaps TRBD2 as D (5 bases). The CDR3 is 15 amino acids. Trimming pared 0 bases from V and 0 bases from J, leaving 10 bases between. Germline V CDR1 and CDR2: SGDLS, YYNGEE. DNA of the CDR3: TGTGCCAGCAGCGTAGGTCTAGCTGCCTCCTACGAGCAGTACTTC. This translates into CASSVGLAASYEQYF.

The table lists this clonotype with many counts. The J gene is TRBJ2-7, the V gene TRBV2, with D perhaps matching TRBD1 (6 bases). The V end lost 6 bases, the J end lost 3 bases, and 15 bases lay between the germline ends. There are 14 residues in the CDR3. CDR1 SNHLY and CDR2 FYNNEI come from the germline V gene. The CDR3 sequence: CASSYSKQGYEQYF. CDR3 bases: TGTGCCAGCAGCTACTCCAAACAGGGCTACGAGCAGTACTTC.

This chain joins TRBV20-1 and TRBJ1-4; D is ambiguous. This CDR3 region has 16 residues. Germline loops: CDR1 DFQATT, CDR2 SNEGSKA (reference sequence). V was pared by 0 bases and J by 8 bases, with 19 bases between. The CDR3, as DNA: TGCAGTGCTAGAGATCGTCTTACCGTCGCGGGGGAAAAACTGTTTTTT. The encoded protein is CSARDRLTVAGEKLFF.

This clonotype was recorded a few times. The chain links TRBV19 to TRBJ1-1; D remains ambiguous. The CDR3 is 15 residues long. Per germline, CDR1 LNHDA and CDR2 SQIVND (reference sequence). The ends were cut back, 4 bases at V and 11 bases at J, with 23 bases in the middle. The CDR3 DNA reads as TGTGCCAGTAGTACCTTAATGGGAGGTTCCGGGCTGGCTTTCTTT. Protein product: CASSTLMGGSGLAFF.

The chain links TRBV6-5 to TRBJ1-1; D may be TRBD1 (6 bases). The V and J ends lost 11 bases and 7 bases respectively, with 23 bases between them. Germline assignment: CDR1 MNHEY and CDR2 SVGAGI. CDR3 size: 14 residues. The CDR3 nucleotides are TGTGCCTCCCGACTTTGGGGGCAGACGAATGAAGCTTTCTTT. It specifies CASRLWGQTNEAFF.

This chain connects TRBV12-3 or TRBV12-4 to TRBJ2-7; TRBD1 matches 11 bases. The CDR3 loop spans 16 amino acids. Trimming cost V 6 bases and J 4 bases; bases outside gene matches: 11. The CDR3 region is CASSSTGGQGVYEQYF. Here the CDR3 DNA reads TGTGCCAGCAGCTCCACGGGGGGACAGGGGGTTTACGAGCAGTACTTC.

This clonotype was recorded a few times. The chain links TRBV4-1 to TRBJ1-6; possibly TRBD1 for D (5 bases). V was pared by 1 base and J by 8 bases, with 9 bases between. This CDR3 spans 14 amino acids. CDR1 and CDR2 from the germline V gene are MGHRA and YSYEKL. The CDR3, as DNA: TGCGCCAGCAGCCAAGTAGGGGTGGATTCACCCCTCCACTTT. This translates into CASSQVGVDSPLHF.

This chain links TRBV20-1 with TRBJ2-3; 10 nucleotides line up with TRBD1. Germline V CDR1 and CDR2: DFQATT, SNEGSKA (reference sequence). The CDR3 extends over 13 amino acids. J gave up 5 bases and V 4 bases, and 3 bases lay outside the gene matches. In nucleotides, the CDR3 is TGCAGTGCTACGACAGGGGGCAGAGATACGCAGTATTTT. Encoded protein: CSATTGGRDTQYF.

Ten or more counts support this clonotype. The chain employs TRBV2 and TRBJ1-2, with D tentatively TRBD1 (5 bases). CDR3 size: 15 residues. The V gene's germline CDR1 is SNHLY and CDR2 FYNNEI. V was pared by 10 bases and J by 1 base, with 19 bases between. CDR3 in amino acids: CATTLGQDDNYGYTF. DNA of the CDR3: TGTGCCACCACCTTGGGGCAGGACGATAACTATGGCTACACCTTC.

Turning to this clonotype: The junction shows a germline mismatch at one end, possibly a read error. The V and J genes are TRBV14 and TRBJ2-6; 10 bases fit TRBD1. Germline lookup yields CDR1 SGHDN and CDR2 FVKESK. The length of the CDR3 is 14 residues. CDR3 sequence: CASKWTGGRVLPGF. CDR3 bases: TGTGCCAGCAAGTGGACAGGGGGACGGGTACTCCCCGGATTC. Looking up the rest from reference TRBV14 and TRBJ2-6 gives the full variable domain: EAGVTQFPSHSVIEKGQTVTLRCDPISGHDNLYWYRRVMGKEIKFLLHFVKESKQDESGMPNNRFLAERTGGTYSTLKVQPAELEDSGVYFCASKWTGGRVLPGFGAGSRLTVL.